This T cell receptor (beta chain) stems from a study of blood T cells in healthy people across ages. The table lists this clonotype with a few counts. Alongside a J-beta primer mix, a sample-barcoded 5' primer served in a second PCR lasting roughly 6 to 11 cycles. MiXCR was run by TCRdb on the 5' RACE reads, yielding one entry per CDR3 protein. The data show roughly 1,000,000 distinct CDR3 sequences, with 25% seen just once and about 0.72% held by the top ten. These data are also associated with another study on T cells of mothers and their children.

The specimen was blood. The TCR was taken from a girl between 2 and 10 years old in good health.

This chain's CDR3 is CSVEGGESQETQYF. The CDR3 region has the DNA TGCAGCGTTGAAGGGGGGGAGTCCCAAGAGACCCAGTACTTC. The chain is built from TRBV29-1 and TRBJ2-5; weak D call: TRBD2 (6 bases). Germline CDR1 SQVTM, CDR2 ANQGSEA. Trimming shortened V by 1 base and J by 1 base, and 10 bases separated the two germline ends. CDR3 length equals 14 residues.